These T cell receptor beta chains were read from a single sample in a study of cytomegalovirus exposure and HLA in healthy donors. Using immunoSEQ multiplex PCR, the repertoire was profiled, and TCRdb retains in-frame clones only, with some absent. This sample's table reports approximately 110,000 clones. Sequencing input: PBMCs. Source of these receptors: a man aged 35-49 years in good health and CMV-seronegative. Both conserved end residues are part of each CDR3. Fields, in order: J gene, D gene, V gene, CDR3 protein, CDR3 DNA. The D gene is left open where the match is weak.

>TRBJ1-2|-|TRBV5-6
CASSLGLEVGYTF
TGTGCCAGCAGCTTGGGTCTGGAGGTCGGCTACACCTTC
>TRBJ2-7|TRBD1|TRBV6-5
CASRDPGQGAYEQYF
TGTGCCAGCAGGGATCCGGGACAGGGGGCTTACGAGCAGTACTTC
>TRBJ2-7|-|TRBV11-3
CASSLNSGVYEQYF
TGTGCCAGCAGCTTAAACTCAGGGGTCTACGAGCAGTACTTC
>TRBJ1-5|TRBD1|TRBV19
CASSITGEQPQHF
TGTGCCAGTAGTATTACAGGGGAACAGCCCCAGCATTTT
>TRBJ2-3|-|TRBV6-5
CASRTKRVWADTQYF
TGTGCCAGCAGAACGAAACGGGTATGGGCAGATACGCAGTATTTT
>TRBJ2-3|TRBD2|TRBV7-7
CASSPGTSARTDTQYF
TGTGCTAGCAGCCCCGGGACTAGCGCCCGCACAGATACGCAGTATTTT
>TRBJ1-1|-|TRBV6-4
CASPHARAHYTEAFF
TGTGCCAGCCCTCACGCCAGGGCACATTACACTGAAGCTTTCTTT
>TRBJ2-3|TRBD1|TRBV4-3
CASSPGGGSTDTQYF
TGCGCCAGCAGCCCAGGGGGCGGTAGCACAGATACGCAGTATTTT
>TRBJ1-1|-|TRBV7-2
CASRFQVNTEAFF
TGTGCCAGCAGATTTCAGGTGAACACTGAAGCTTTCTTT
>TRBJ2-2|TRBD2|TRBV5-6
CASTLQYPSGRWAGELFF
TGTGCCAGCACCCTCCAATACCCTAGCGGGAGATGGGCCGGGGAGCTGTTTTTT
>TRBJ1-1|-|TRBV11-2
CASSSREGTEAFF
TGTGCCAGCAGTTCTAGGGAGGGCACTGAAGCTTTCTTT
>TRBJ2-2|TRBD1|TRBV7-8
CASSKAGTDNTGELFF
TGTGCCAGCAGCAAAGCCGGGACAGATAACACCGGGGAGCTGTTTTTT
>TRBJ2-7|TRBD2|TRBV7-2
CASSLVGTSGAYEQYF
TGTGCCAGCAGCTTAGTGGGGACTAGCGGAGCCTACGAGCAGTACTTC
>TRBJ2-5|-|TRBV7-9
CASSFRETQYF
TGTGCCAGCAGCTTCAGGGAAACCCAGTACTTC
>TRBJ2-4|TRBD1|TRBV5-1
CASSLAAGTGKAKNIQYF
TGCGCCAGCAGCTTGGCGGCCGGGACAGGAAAAGCCAAAAACATTCAGTACTTC
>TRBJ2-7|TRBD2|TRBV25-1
CASSEGGLGSYEQYF
TGTGCCAGCAGTGAAGGGGGACTAGGGAGCTACGAGCAGTACTTC
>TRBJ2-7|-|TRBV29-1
CSTRGAPLYEQYF
TGCAGCACCAGGGGGGCTCCACTCTACGAGCAGTACTTC
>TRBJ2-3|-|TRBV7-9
CASSQTGQATDTQYF
TGTGCCAGCAGCCAAACAGGTCAGGCCACAGATACGCAGTATTTT
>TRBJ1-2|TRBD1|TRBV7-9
CASSFVQGAYTF
TGTGCCAGCAGCTTCGTTCAGGGGGCGTACACCTTC
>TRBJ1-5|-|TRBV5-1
CASSRGGNQPQHF
TGCGCCAGCAGCCGGGGGGGGAATCAGCCCCAGCATTTT
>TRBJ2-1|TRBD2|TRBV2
CASRGLAGGPRHEQFF
TGTGCCAGCAGAGGACTAGCGGGAGGGCCTCGGCATGAGCAGTTCTTC
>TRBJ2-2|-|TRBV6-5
CASSYWSTGELFF
TGTGCCAGCAGTTACTGGAGTACCGGGGAGCTGTTTTTT
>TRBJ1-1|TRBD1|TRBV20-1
CSARNRGEAFF
TGCAGTGCTAGAAACAGGGGGGAAGCTTTCTTT
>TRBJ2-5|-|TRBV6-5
CASGRGETQYF
TGTGCCAGCGGTAGGGGGGAGACCCAGTACTTC
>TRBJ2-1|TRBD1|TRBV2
CASSERGQVFYEQFF
TGTGCCAGCAGTGAGCGAGGACAGGTATTTTATGAGCAGTTCTTC
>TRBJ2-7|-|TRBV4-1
CASSLRGSLYEQYF
TGCGCCAGCAGCCTGCGAGGGAGCCTTTACGAGCAGTACTTC
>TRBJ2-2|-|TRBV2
CASLASKGELFF
TGTGCCAGCCTAGCATCGAAGGGGGAGCTGTTTTTT
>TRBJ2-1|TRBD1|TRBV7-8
CASSLTGGASNEQFF
TGTGCCAGCAGCTTAACAGGGGGCGCGAGTAATGAGCAGTTCTTC
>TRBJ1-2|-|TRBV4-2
CASSQGFGNYGYTF
TGTGCCAGCAGCCAAGGGTTCGGTAACTATGGCTACACCTTC
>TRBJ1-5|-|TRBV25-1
CASRESGGNQPQHF
TGTGCCAGCAGGGAATCAGGTGGCAATCAGCCCCAGCATTTT
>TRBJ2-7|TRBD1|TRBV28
CASSTSDRSKYF
TGTGCCAGCAGTACCTCGGACAGGAGTAAGTACTTC
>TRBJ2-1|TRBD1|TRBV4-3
CASSQEDRASDEQFF
TGCGCCAGCAGCCAAGAGGACAGGGCTAGCGATGAGCAGTTCTTC
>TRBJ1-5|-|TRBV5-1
CASRLDGNQPQHF
TGCGCCAGCAGATTGGACGGTAATCAGCCCCAGCATTTT
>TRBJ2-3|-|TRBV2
CASSLEHTDTQYF
TGTGCCAGCAGTTTGGAGCACACAGATACGCAGTATTTT
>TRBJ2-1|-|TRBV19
CASSIIGNNEQFF
TGTGCCAGTAGTATAATCGGTAACAATGAGCAGTTCTTC
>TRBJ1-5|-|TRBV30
CAWSVGRTANQPQHF
TGTGCCTGGAGTGTAGGGCGGACAGCGAATCAGCCCCAGCATTTT
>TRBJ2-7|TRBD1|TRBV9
CASSVGGPGGVYEQYF
TGTGCCAGCAGCGTAGGGGGACCAGGGGGAGTCTACGAGCAGTACTTC
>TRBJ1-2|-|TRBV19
CASSHLGGFDYGYTF
TGTGCCAGTAGTCACCTGGGGGGATTCGACTATGGCTACACCTTC
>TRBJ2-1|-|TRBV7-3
CASSLQGGGYNEQFF
TGTGCCAGCAGCTTACAGGGAGGGGGGTACAATGAGCAGTTCTTC
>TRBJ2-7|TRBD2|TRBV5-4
CASSLSGRINEQYF
TGTGCCAGCAGCTTAAGCGGGAGAATCAACGAGCAGTACTTC
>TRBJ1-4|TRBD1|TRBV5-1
CASSLTGGTLANEKLFF
TGCGCCAGCAGCTTGACAGGGGGCACGTTAGCTAATGAAAAACTGTTTTTT
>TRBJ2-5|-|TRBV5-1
CASSLGRTLQETQYF
TGCGCCAGCAGCTTGGGCAGGACTCTCCAAGAGACCCAGTACTTC
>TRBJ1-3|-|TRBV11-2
CASSARQGNTIYF
TGTGCCAGCAGCGCCAGACAGGGAAACACCATATATTTT
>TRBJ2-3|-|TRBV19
CASSIGGLRTDTQYF
TGTGCCAGTAGTATAGGGGGGCTGCGGACAGATACGCAGTATTTT
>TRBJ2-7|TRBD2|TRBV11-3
CASSKQPLGSGSEQYF
TGTGCCAGCAGCAAACAACCCCTTGGTAGCGGGAGCGAGCAGTACTTC
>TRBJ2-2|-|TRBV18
CASSSDRTNTGELFF
TGTGCCAGCTCAAGCGACAGGACGAACACCGGGGAGCTGTTTTTT
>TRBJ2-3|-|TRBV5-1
CASSLALAPDTQYF
TGCGCCAGCAGCCTGGCACTAGCTCCAGATACGCAGTATTTT